This T cell receptor (beta chain) was recorded in a study of blood T cell repertoires in COVID-19. TCRdb keeps only in-frame clones here, not all; method: immunoSEQ multiplex PCR. The sample contains approximately 220,000 clones, around 85% of which appear only once. This CDR3 contains 13 residues. The ends were cut back, 6 bases at V and 4 bases at J, with 12 bases in the middle. The germline gives CDR1 MNHEY, CDR2 SVGAGI. The source material was PBMCs or T cells enriched from blood (not recorded which). The chain joins TRBV6-5 to TRBJ1-2, with D possibly being TRBD1 (6 bases). The TCR comes from a woman in her 40s with acute COVID-19. The CDR3 coding sequence is TGTGCCAGCAGGCAGGACAGATTCTATGGCTACACCTTC. Its protein is CASRQDRFYGYTF.